This TCR beta chain was sequenced in a study of shared clonotypes between healthy human individuals. Some clones are missing from TCRdb's copy, which holds only in-frame ones; the method was immunoSEQ multiplex PCR. The repertoire holds approximately 840,000 clones, with about 96% as singletons. V shed 0 bases and J shed 0 bases, with 16 bases lying between them. This CDR3 contains 17 residues. Germline loops: CDR1 SGHRS, CDR2 YFSETQ. The naive CD8 subset, CD45RO-negative cells positively selected for CCR7, excluded terminally differentiated effector memory CD45RA+ cells. The source material was naive CD8+ T cells sorted from blood. This sequence was found in a man aged 25 to 40 in good health. The chain combines TRBV5-1 with TRBJ2-7; possibly TRBD2 for D (6 bases). The CDR3 spells CASSLDVTSLSSYEQYF. In nucleotides, the CDR3 is TGCGCCAGCAGCTTGGATGTCACTAGCTTAAGCTCCTACGAGCAGTACTTC.